The 25 T cell receptor beta chains below were found in one sample sequenced in a study of blood T cell repertoires in COVID-19. The assay was immunoSEQ multiplex PCR, and TCRdb's table has in-frame clones only and misses some. The sample records more than 200,000 clones, roughly four fifths being singletons. Sequencing was carried out using peripheral blood. The receptors shown here come from a woman in her thirties or forties with active or convalescent COVID-19.

The gene calls are TRBV24-1 and TRBJ1-1; no firm D call. The V end lost 3 bases, the J end lost 1 base, and 8 bases lay between the germline ends. Germline lookup yields CDR1 KGHDR and CDR2 SFDVKD. The CDR3 spans 14 residues. The CDR3 spells CATSDRTSNTEAFF. For the CDR3, the DNA is TGTGCCACCAGTGATCGTACATCGAACACTGAAGCTTTCTTT.

The V and J genes are TRBV3-1 (or the pseudogene TRBV3-2) and TRBJ2-7; the D gene is possibly TRBD2 (5 bases). Trimming removed 4 bases at V and 1 base at J, with 23 bases between. The CDR3 spans 18 residues. Germline CDR1 is LGHDT and CDR2 is YNNKEL (reference sequence). CDR3 residues: CASSLSSRGILGSYEQYF. CDR3 nucleotides: TGTGCCAGCAGCCTGAGTTCAAGAGGGATCCTGGGGTCCTACGAGCAGTACTTC.

This chain connects TRBV5-1 to TRBJ1-2; possibly TRBD1 for D (5 bases). CDR3 length equals 14 residues. The V gene's germline CDR1 is SGHRS and CDR2 YFSETQ. V was pared by 0 bases and J by 6 bases, with 12 bases between. In DNA, the CDR3 is TGCGCCAGCAGCTTGGGCAGGGCCGAGGATGGCTACACCTTC. Translated, it gives CASSLGRAEDGYTF.

J is TRBJ2-3 and V is TRBV5-6, with TRBD2 matching 12 bases. Germline V lookup: CDR1 SGHDT, CDR2 YYEEEE. The CDR3 sequence is 16 residues long. The V segment lost 4 bases and the J segment 5 bases; nucleotides outside the gene matches: 8. CDR3 amino acids: CASSILAGGPGDTQYF. The CDR3 nucleotides read TGTGCCAGCAGCATTCTAGCGGGAGGGCCTGGAGATACGCAGTATTTT.

CDR3 sequence: CASSSPVGQQAQHF. The DNA for the CDR3 is TGTGCCAGCAGTTCCCCGGTGGGCCAGCAGGCCCAGCATTTT. The chain links TRBV6-6 to TRBJ1-5, with D unclear. Trimming cost V 4 bases and J 11 bases, with 18 bases left between them. The CDR3 runs 14 residues. Germline V gene lookup returns CDR1 MNHNY and CDR2 SVGAGI (reference sequence).

The chain recombines TRBV24-1 with TRBJ2-3, with TRBD2 matching 11 bases. The CDR3 has 15 residues. Per germline, CDR1 KGHDR and CDR2 SFDVKD. After removal of 5 bases from V and 2 bases from J, the junction contained 2 bases not matched to a gene. CDR3 coding DNA: TGTGCCACCAGTGTAGCGGGAGGGTCCACAGATACGCAGTATTTT. Its protein product is CATSVAGGSTDTQYF.

The gene calls are TRBV2 and TRBJ2-2, with a tentative D call TRBD1 (8 bases). CDR1 SNHLY and CDR2 FYNNEI come from the germline V gene. V was pared by 5 bases and J by 5 bases, with 15 bases between. The CDR3 spans 15 residues. The CDR3 reads CASSLTGGGTGELFF. The DNA for the CDR3 is TGTGCCAGCAGTTTAACAGGGGGAGGGACCGGGGAGCTGTTTTTT. Together with reference TRBV2 and TRBJ2-2, the CDR3 gives the full variable domain: EPEVTQTPSHQVTQMGQEVILRCVPISNHLYFYWYRQILGQKVEFLVSFYNNEISEKSEIFDDQFSVERPDGSNFTLKIRSTKLEDSAMYFCASSLTGGGTGELFFGEGSRLTVL.

The rearrangement joins TRBV7-2 to TRBJ2-2; tentative D call: TRBD1 (6 bases). The V end lost 2 bases, the J end lost 4 bases, and 14 bases lay between the germline ends. The CDR3 is made up of 16 amino acids. Germline CDR1 SGHTA, CDR2 FQGNSA. The CDR3 here is CASSLNPGHSTGELFF. As DNA, the CDR3 is TGTGCCAGCAGCTTAAACCCGGGACACAGCACCGGGGAGCTGTTTTTT.

The V and J genes are TRBV5-1 and TRBJ2-7; D is perhaps TRBD2 (6 bases). Germline lookup yields CDR1 SGHRS and CDR2 YFSETQ. V lost 0 bases to trimming and J lost 0 bases, with 19 bases between them. This CDR3 comprises 18 residues. The CDR3 DNA sequence: TGCGCCAGCAGCTTGGTTCTAGCGTCTAATAACCCCTCCTACGAGCAGTACTTC. Protein product: CASSLVLASNNPSYEQYF. Complete variable domain (other parts from reference TRBV5-1 and TRBJ2-7): KAGVTQTPRYLIKTRGQQVTLSCSPISGHRSVSWYQQTPGQGLQFLFEYFSETQRNKGNFPGRFSGRQFSNSRSEMNVSTLELGDSALYLCASSLVLASNNPSYEQYFGPGTRLTVT.

This rearrangement joins TRBV9 to TRBJ2-5; D is perhaps TRBD1 (6 bases). V was cut by 4 bases and J by 1 base, with 14 bases left in between. Germline V lookup: CDR1 SGDLS, CDR2 YYNGEE. This CDR3 has 15 amino acids. The CDR3 is CASSPPGATQETQYF. The CDR3 DNA is TGTGCCAGCAGCCCCCCAGGGGCGACCCAAGAGACCCAGTACTTC.

This rearrangement joins TRBV24-1 to TRBJ2-7; 8 bases line up with TRBD1. The CDR3 spans 15 residues. The germline V gene has CDR1 KGHDR and CDR2 SFDVKD. Trimming cost V 3 bases and J 6 bases; bases outside gene matches: 9. CDR3 nucleotide sequence: TGTGCCACCAGTGATCCGACAGGGGCGAGGGGCGAGCAGTACTTC. This translates into CATSDPTGARGEQYF.

This clone was recorded a few times. The chain combines TRBV6-5 with TRBJ1-5; possible D gene TRBD1, 5 bases. The CDR3 length is 13 residues. The V gene lost 6 bases and the J gene lost 6 bases, with 12 bases spanning the gap. Germline V gene lookup returns CDR1 MNHEY and CDR2 SVGAGI. CDR3 sequence reads: CASRGGLGQPQHF. The CDR3 coding sequence is TGTGCCAGCAGGGGGGGTTTAGGTCAGCCCCAGCATTTT.

CDR3 bases: TGTGCCAGCACCCAGGGCTGGGGAGGAAACACCATATATTTT. Translating it yields CASTQGWGGNTIYF. This rearrangement joins TRBV7-9 to TRBJ1-3; possible D gene TRBD1, 5 bases. With 7 bases removed from V and 4 bases from J, the gap between germline ends came to 14 bases. CDR1 and CDR2 from the germline V gene are SEHNR and FQNEAQ (reference sequence). The CDR3 sequence is 14 residues long.

The CDR3 sequence: CARAGRQGAQNTEAFF. CDR3 coding DNA: TGTGCCCGGGCCGGACGACAGGGGGCGCAGAACACTGAAGCTTTCTTT. The chain joins TRBV2 to TRBJ1-1, with 10 bases fitting TRBD1. Germline assignment: CDR1 SNHLY and CDR2 FYNNEI. The CDR3 has 16 amino acids. The V segment lost 11 bases and the J segment 1 base; nucleotides outside the gene matches: 13.

The chain uses TRBV6-6 and TRBJ1-1; D is unresolved. Germline V lookup: CDR1 MNHNY, CDR2 SVGAGI (reference sequence). CDR3 length equals 13 residues. V was shortened by 0 bases and J by 0 bases, with 2 bases between the two germline ends. CDR3 coding DNA: TGTGCCAGCAGTTACTCCATGAACACTGAAGCTTTCTTT. This sequence encodes CASSYSMNTEAFF.

This chain links TRBV30 with TRBJ2-1; 9 nucleotides agree with TRBD2. Germline trimming cut 1 base from V and 9 bases from J; bases unmatched to any gene: 10. The CDR3 consists of 15 residues. Germline V CDR1 and CDR2: GTSNPN, SVGIG (reference sequence). The CDR3 protein is CAWSAGGRAVGEQFF. CDR3 coding DNA: TGTGCCTGGAGTGCGGGCGGGAGGGCCGTAGGTGAGCAGTTCTTC. Variable domain in full (rest from reference TRBV30 and TRBJ2-1): SQTIHQWPATLVQPVGSPLSLECTVEGTSNPNLYWYRQAAGRGLQLLFYSVGIGQISSEVPQNLSASRPQDRQFILSSKKLLLSDSGFYLCAWSAGGRAVGEQFFGPGTRLTVL.

The V and J genes are TRBV18 and TRBJ2-7; weak D call: TRBD1 (5 bases). Trimming stripped 5 bases from V and 4 bases from J, with 12 bases between. CDR1 is KGHSH, CDR2 LQKENI, per germline. The CDR3 sequence is 13 residues long. The CDR3 coding sequence is TGTGCCAGCTCAGGCGGCAGGGAATACGAGCAGTACTTC. Its translation: CASSGGREYEQYF.

The V gene is TRBV3-1 (or the pseudogene TRBV3-2), the J gene TRBJ1-1; D is unresolved. With 3 bases removed from V and 3 bases from J, the gap between germline ends came to 5 bases. This CDR3 contains 12 residues. Germline V gene lookup returns CDR1 LGHDT and CDR2 YNNKEL (reference sequence). CDR3 nucleotide sequence: TGTGCCAGCAGCCATTCCTACACTGAAGCTTTCTTT. This encodes CASSHSYTEAFF.

In nucleotides, the CDR3 is TGTGCCAGCAGCTTGGGCCCGACAGGGCTGTATGGCTACACCTTC. This encodes CASSLGPTGLYGYTF. The chain is built from TRBV5-4 and TRBJ1-2, with TRBD1 matching over 7 bases. The CDR3 covers 15 residues. Trimming at V came to 0 bases and at J to 5 bases, leaving 7 bases not matched to a gene. The germline V gene has CDR1 SGHNT and CDR2 YYREEE (reference sequence). The full variable domain, rest sourced from reference TRBV5-4 and TRBJ1-2, is ETGVTQSPTHLIKTRGQQVTLRCSSQSGHNTVSWYQQALGQGPQFIFQYYREEENGRGNFPPRFSGLQFPNYSSELNVNALELDDSALYLCASSLGPTGLYGYTFGSGTRLTVV.

The CDR3 coding sequence is TGTGCCAGCAGTGGACCGGGAGGAGGGTCCTACGAGCAGTACTTC. This codes for CASSGPGGGSYEQYF. V and J are TRBV28 and TRBJ2-7, with 7 bases matching TRBD2. The CDR3 runs 15 residues. The germline CDR1 and CDR2 sequences are MDHEN and SYDVKM. J was trimmed by 1 base and V by 5 bases; bases with no gene match: 8.

The chain carries TRBV6-1 and TRBJ2-3; perhaps TRBD2 as D (6 bases). The CDR3 spans 13 residues. V was clipped by 3 bases and J by 5 bases, with 9 bases between them. Germline CDR1 MNHNS, CDR2 SASEGT. The CDR3 coding sequence is TGTGCCAGCAGTGACGCGGGACTAGATACGCAGTATTTT. It is translated as CASSDAGLDTQYF.

This clone has just one count. V is TRBV7-9 and J is TRBJ1-3; D is uncertain. Trimming took 3 bases from V and 2 from J, leaving 8 bases between them. From germline, CDR1 is SEHNR and CDR2 FQNEAQ (reference sequence). This CDR3 has 14 amino acids. The CDR3 region has the DNA TGTGCCAGCAGCTTTGGGCAACCTGGAAACACCATATATTTT. Its protein product is CASSFGQPGNTIYF.

This clone was detected only a few times. The sample carries other DNA sequences with the same CDR3. The chain employs TRBV28 and TRBJ1-2; tentative D call: TRBD1 (5 bases). Trimming took 3 bases from V and 1 from J, leaving 6 bases between them. The CDR3 is 13 residues long. Germline lookup yields CDR1 MDHEN and CDR2 SYDVKM. CDR3 coding DNA: TGTGCCAGCAGTTTGCAGGGTAACTATGGCTACACCTTC. It yields the protein CASSLQGNYGYTF.

The genes are TRBV2 and TRBJ1-1; D is ambiguous. The germline V and J ends were trimmed by 2 bases and 1 base, with 8 bases remaining between them. The CDR3 has 14 amino acids. Germline V gene lookup returns CDR1 SNHLY and CDR2 FYNNEI. The CDR3 sequence is CASSEYRRNTEAFF. Written as DNA, the CDR3 is TGTGCCAGCAGTGAATATCGTCGGAACACTGAAGCTTTCTTT.

The V gene is TRBV5-1, the J gene TRBJ2-5; TRBD2 matches at 10 bases. Germline assignment: CDR1 SGHRS and CDR2 YFSETQ. The V segment lost 4 bases and the J segment 3 bases; nucleotides outside the gene matches: 12. The CDR3 extends over 17 amino acids. The CDR3 is CASSPNTQLAGKETQYF. DNA for the CDR3: TGCGCCAGCAGCCCCAATACCCAACTAGCGGGAAAAGAGACCCAGTACTTC.